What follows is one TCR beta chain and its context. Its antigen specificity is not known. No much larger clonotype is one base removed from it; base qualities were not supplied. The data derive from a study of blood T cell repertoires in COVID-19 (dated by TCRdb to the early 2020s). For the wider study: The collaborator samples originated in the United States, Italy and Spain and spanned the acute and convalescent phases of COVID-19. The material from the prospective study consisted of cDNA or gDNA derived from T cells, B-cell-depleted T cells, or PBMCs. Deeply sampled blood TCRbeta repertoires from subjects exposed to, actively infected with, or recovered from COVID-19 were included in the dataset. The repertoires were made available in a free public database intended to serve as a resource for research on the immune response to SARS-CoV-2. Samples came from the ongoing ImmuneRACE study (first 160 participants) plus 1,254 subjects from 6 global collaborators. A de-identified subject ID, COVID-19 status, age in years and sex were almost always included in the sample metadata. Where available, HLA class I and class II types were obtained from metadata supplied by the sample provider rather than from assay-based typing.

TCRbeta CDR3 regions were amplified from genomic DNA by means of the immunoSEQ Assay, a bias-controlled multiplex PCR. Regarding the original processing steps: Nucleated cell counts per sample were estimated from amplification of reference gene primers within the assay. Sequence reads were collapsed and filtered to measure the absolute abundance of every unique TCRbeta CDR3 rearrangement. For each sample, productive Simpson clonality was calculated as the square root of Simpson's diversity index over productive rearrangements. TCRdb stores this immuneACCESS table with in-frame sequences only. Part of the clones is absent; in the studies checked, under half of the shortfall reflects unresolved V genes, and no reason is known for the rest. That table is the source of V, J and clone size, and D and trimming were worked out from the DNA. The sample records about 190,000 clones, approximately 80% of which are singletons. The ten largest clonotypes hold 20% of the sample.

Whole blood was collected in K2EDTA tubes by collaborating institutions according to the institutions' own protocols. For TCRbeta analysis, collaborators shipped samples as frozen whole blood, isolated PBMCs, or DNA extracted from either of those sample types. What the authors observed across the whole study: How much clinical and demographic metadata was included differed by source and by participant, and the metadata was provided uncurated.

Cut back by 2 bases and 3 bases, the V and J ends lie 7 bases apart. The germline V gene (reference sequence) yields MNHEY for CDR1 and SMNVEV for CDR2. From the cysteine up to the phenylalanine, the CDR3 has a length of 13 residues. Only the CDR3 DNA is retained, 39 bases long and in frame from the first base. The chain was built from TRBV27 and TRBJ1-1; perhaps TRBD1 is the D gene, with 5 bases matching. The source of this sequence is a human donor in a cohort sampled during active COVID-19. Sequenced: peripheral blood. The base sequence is TGTGCCAGCAGTTTACAGGGCTACACTGAAGCTTTCTTT. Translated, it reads CASSLQGYTEAFF.